Below, 23 T cell receptor beta chains from the same sample are listed, as sequenced in a study of PD-1 blockade in classical Hodgkin lymphoma. TCRdb's table, derived via immunoSEQ multiplex PCR, lists solely in-frame clones and lacks some. The sample yields about 85,000 clones, 85% to 95% seen once. Each patient relapsed following autologous stem cell transplantation, and prior brentuximab vedotin exposure differed. The starting material was peripheral blood mononuclear cells (PBMCs), obtained before the second cycle of nivolumab. The receptors originated from a human donor with classical Hodgkin lymphoma.

V usage is TRBV6-1 and J usage is TRBJ2-7, with 7 bases that match TRBD1. Germline CDR1 reads MNHNS; CDR2 reads SASEGT. V shed 3 bases, J shed 4 bases, and the junction held 9 bases outside the gene matches. This CDR3 is 15 amino acids long. CDR3 in DNA: TGTGCCAGCAGTGAGCCGGGACAGATTTTATACGAGCAGTACTTC. Amino acids: CASSEPGQILYEQYF.

This rearrangement joins TRBV5-1 to TRBJ1-1, with TRBD1 matching over 9 bases. CDR3 length: 14 residues. With 4 bases clipped from V and 6 bases from J, the junction kept 7 bases outside the gene matches. Germline V gene sequence: CDR1 SGHRS, CDR2 YFSETQ. CDR3 bases: TGCGCCAGCAGCGCGGGACAGGGCTCACCTGAAGCTTTCTTT. Translated, it gives CASSAGQGSPEAFF.

V and J are TRBV15 and TRBJ1-1, with 7 bases aligning to TRBD1. This CDR3 comprises 13 residues. CDR1 and CDR2 (germline): LNHNV, YYDKDF (reference sequence). The ends lost 5 bases at V and 3 bases at J; junction bases unmatched: 3. The CDR3 DNA sequence: TGTGCCACCAGCCCCAGGGGGGACACTGAAGCTTTCTTT. Translated, it gives CATSPRGDTEAFF.

This chain links TRBV28 with TRBJ2-1; D may be TRBD2 (5 bases). CDR1 and CDR2 (germline): MDHEN, SYDVKM. Between the trimmed V and J ends, which lost 6 bases and 3 bases, there was a span of 12 bases. The CDR3 is 14 amino acids. The CDR3 bases are TGTGCCAGCAGCCACGGACTGGGCTACAATGAGCAGTTCTTC. This gives the protein CASSHGLGYNEQFF.

The V and J genes are TRBV7-3 and TRBJ2-6, with D uncertain. Trimming removed 3 bases from V and 0 bases from J, with 12 bases in between. CDR3 length equals 17 residues. Germline V gives CDR1 SGHTA, CDR2 FQGTGA. Written as DNA, the CDR3 is TGTGCCAGCAGCTTTTTCCGGACGATCTCTGGGGCCAACGTCCTGACTTTC. Residues: CASSFFRTISGANVLTF. The full variable domain, rest sourced from reference TRBV7-3 and TRBJ2-6, is GAGVSQTPSNKVTEKGKYVELRCDPISGHTALYWYRQSLGQGPEFLIYFQGTGAADDSGLPNDRFFAVRPEGSVSTLKIQRTERGDSAVYLCASSFFRTISGANVLTFGAGSRLTVL.

The chain is built from TRBV10-2 and TRBJ2-2, with D possibly TRBD2 on 6 matching bases. V was trimmed by 6 bases and J by 6 bases, leaving 17 bases between them. The CDR3 spans 15 residues. CDR1 and CDR2 (germline): WSHSY, SAAADI. The CDR3 here is CASREGPFGAGELFF. In nucleotides, the CDR3 is TGCGCCAGCAGGGAGGGACCGTTTGGTGCCGGGGAGCTGTTTTTT.

The rearrangement links TRBV11-3 to TRBJ2-1, with D maybe TRBD2 (6 bases). V lost 3 bases, J lost 10 bases, and 10 bases lay in between. CDR1 and CDR2 (germline): SGHNT, YENEEA. The CDR3 has 12 amino acids. In DNA, the CDR3 is TGTGCCAGCAGCTTGACGCGGGAAGAGCAGTTCTTC. It codes for CASSLTREEQFF.

The chain has TRBV7-2 and TRBJ2-1; tentative D call: TRBD2 (6 bases). In germline, CDR1 is SGHTA, CDR2 FQGNSA. The CDR3 runs 16 residues. V lost 5 bases, J lost 12 bases, and 26 bases lay in between. The CDR3 loop is CASSPTTSLPTMRQFF. For the CDR3, the DNA is TGTGCCAGCAGCCCGACTACTAGCCTTCCTACAATGAGGCAGTTCTTC.

The chain couples TRBV30 to TRBJ1-2, with D uncertain. V was shortened by 0 bases and J by 2 bases, with 7 bases between the two germline ends. The length of the CDR3 is 13 residues. The germline CDR1 and CDR2 sequences are GTSNPN and SVGIG (reference sequence). The CDR3 bases are TGTGCCTGGAGTGTTGGGCAGAACTATGGCTACACCTTC. Translating it yields CAWSVGQNYGYTF.

The chain employs TRBV11-2 and TRBJ2-3; perhaps TRBD1 as D (6 bases). CDR1 SGHAT and CDR2 FQNNGV come from the germline V gene. Between the trimmed V and J ends, which lost 6 bases and 5 bases, there was a span of 21 bases. The CDR3 runs to 16 residues. The CDR3 is CASSTGPGSGKDTQYF. As DNA, the CDR3 is TGTGCCAGCAGTACAGGGCCCGGGTCCGGAAAAGATACGCAGTATTTT.

J is TRBJ2-7 and V is TRBV4-1; TRBD2 matches 9 bases. Unmatched junction bases numbered 11, after V lost 1 base and J lost 1 base. The V gene's germline CDR1 is MGHRA and CDR2 YSYEKL. There are 18 residues in the CDR3. The CDR3 bases are TGCGCCAGCAGCCAAGGGGCGGGAGGGTCCCTGATGTCCTACGAGCAGTACTTC. Its protein product is CASSQGAGGSLMSYEQYF.

The V and J genes are TRBV7-9 and TRBJ1-2; 8 bases align to TRBD1. The CDR3 has 14 residues. CDR1 and CDR2 (germline): SEHNR, FQNEAQ (reference sequence). Trimming cost V 4 bases and J 3 bases; bases outside gene matches: 4. CDR3: CASSSLGQDYGYTF. For the CDR3, the DNA is TGTGCCAGCAGCTCATTGGGACAGGACTATGGCTACACCTTC.

The chain employs TRBV13 and TRBJ2-7; 10 positions match TRBD2. This CDR3 region has 16 residues. Looked up from germline, CDR1 is PRHDT and CDR2 is FYEKMQ (reference sequence). Trimming removed 5 bases from V and 3 bases from J; junction bases left unmatched: 10. The CDR3 loop reads CASSLRISGRRYEQYF. DNA of the CDR3: TGTGCCAGCAGCCTCAGGATTAGCGGGAGGCGCTACGAGCAGTACTTC.

The chain couples TRBV27 to TRBJ1-3; 10 bases map to TRBD1. Germline CDR1 reads MNHEY; CDR2 reads SMNVEV (reference sequence). This CDR3 has 15 amino acids. After removal of 5 bases from V and 5 bases from J, the junction contained 6 bases not matched to a gene. As DNA, the CDR3 is TGTGCCAGCAGTCCCGACAGGGGGCCGAGAAACACCATATATTTT. It specifies CASSPDRGPRNTIYF.

This chain connects TRBV6-1 to TRBJ1-1, with a tentative D call TRBD1 (5 bases). The CDR3 runs 14 residues. Looked up from germline, CDR1 is MNHNS and CDR2 is SASEGT. V lost 0 bases, J lost 3 bases, and 8 bases lay in between. The CDR3 region has the DNA TGTGCCAGCAGTGAAGCGCTAGGGGACACTGAAGCTTTCTTT. This gives the protein CASSEALGDTEAFF.

The chain employs TRBV11-3 and TRBJ2-2; D is unresolved. The length of the CDR3 is 11 residues. Trimming stripped 4 bases from V and 6 bases from J, with 3 bases between. Per germline, CDR1 SGHNT and CDR2 YENEEA. This CDR3 reads CASSSPGELFF. The CDR3 DNA is TGTGCCAGCAGCTCCCCCGGGGAGCTGTTTTTT.

The chain combines TRBV5-1 with TRBJ2-1; D is unresolved. Trimming shortened V by 0 bases and J by 0 bases, and 13 bases separated the two germline ends. This CDR3 is 17 amino acids long. CDR1 is SGHRS and CDR2 is YFSETQ in the germline V gene. In DNA form, the CDR3 reads TGCGCCAGCAGCTTGGTGCCCGCGACCAGCTCCTACAATGAGCAGTTCTTC. Translating gives CASSLVPATSSYNEQFF. The full variable domain, with the rest looked up from reference TRBV5-1 and TRBJ2-1, is KAGVTQTPRYLIKTRGQQVTLSCSPISGHRSVSWYQQTPGQGLQFLFEYFSETQRNKGNFPGRFSGRQFSNSRSEMNVSTLELGDSALYLCASSLVPATSSYNEQFFGPGTRLTVL.

The gene calls are TRBV5-6 and TRBJ1-1, with D perhaps TRBD1 (5 bases). The CDR3 is 13 residues long. Germline values: CDR1 SGHDT, CDR2 YYEEEE. The V gene lost 3 bases and the J gene lost 4 bases, with 10 bases spanning the gap. The CDR3 DNA is TGTGCCAGCAGCTATACAGGAGGCACTGAAGCTTTCTTT. It yields the protein CASSYTGGTEAFF.

This clone was observed a single time. The chain employs TRBV27 and TRBJ2-7, with a possible D match to TRBD1 (6 bases). CDR1 and CDR2 from the germline V gene are MNHEY and SMNVEV (reference sequence). The CDR3 contains 19 residues. Trimming removed 4 bases at V and 6 bases at J, with 31 bases between. The CDR3 sequence is CASSSFRLAGANSPREQYF. CDR3 in DNA: TGTGCCAGCAGTTCCTTTAGGCTTGCAGGGGCCAACTCTCCTCGCGAGCAGTACTTC.

The gene calls are TRBV7-2 and TRBJ2-7, with D perhaps matching TRBD1 (5 bases). V shed 5 bases and J shed 5 bases, with 19 bases lying between them. This CDR3 region has 15 residues. CDR1 is SGHTA, CDR2 FQGNSA, per germline. The CDR3 nucleotides are TGTGCCAGCAGCACCTTAAGAGGCAGGGTGGACGAGCAGTACTTC. Its translation is CASSTLRGRVDEQYF.

This clone was detected only once. The rearrangement uses TRBV28 and TRBJ2-7; D is uncertain. The CDR3 consists of 12 residues. Germline-derived CDR1 and CDR2 are MDHEN and SYDVKM. V lost 3 bases, J lost 2 bases, and 5 bases lay in between. The CDR3 DNA reads as TGTGCCAGCAGTTTTACCCCCTACGAGCAGTACTTC. This gives the protein CASSFTPYEQYF.

This clone was seen a few times. This sequence joins TRBV11-2 and TRBJ1-1; the D is unclear. The CDR3 has 16 amino acids. Trimming stripped 5 bases from V and 1 base from J, with 17 bases between. CDR1 and CDR2 from the germline V gene are SGHAT and FQNNGV. CDR3 in DNA: TGTGCCAGCAGCCCTGGCTCGGGTCCAGCGAACACTGAAGCTTTCTTT. Translated: CASSPGSGPANTEAFF.

This chain's CDR3 is CASSPPLFGSGRTYNEQFF. In DNA form, the CDR3 reads TGTGCCAGCAGTCCGCCCCTCTTTGGGAGCGGGAGGACCTACAATGAGCAGTTCTTC. This rearrangement joins TRBV27 to TRBJ2-1, with TRBD2 matching over 9 bases. J was trimmed by 2 bases and V by 5 bases; bases with no gene match: 16. This CDR3 is built from 19 residues. Germline values: CDR1 MNHEY, CDR2 SMNVEV (reference sequence).